The present T cell receptor (beta chain) was sequenced within a study of T cell responses to AZD1222 COVID-19 vaccine. Comment on this clone: The target antigen is unknown.

This CDR3 comprises 13 residues. Trimming removed 4 bases from V and 8 bases from J, with 12 bases in between. The germline V gene encodes CDR1 MNHEY and CDR2 SVGAGI. The study, taken as a whole, reports: The repertoires were collected only after the peak T cell response.

Some clones are missing from TCRdb's copy, which holds only in-frame ones; the method was immunoSEQ multiplex PCR. The table has tens of thousands of clones, 90% seen once; the top ten hold over 3%. The rearrangement joins TRBV6-5 to TRBJ2-1, with no clear D. The source is an adult who received the AZD1222 COVID-19 vaccine. This specimen consisted of peripheral blood, obtained 28 days after the second AZD1222 dose. In DNA form, the CDR3 reads TGTGCCAGCAGTTCCAGGATCAGCGATGAGCAGTTCTTC. Translating gives CASSSRISDEQFF.